The 11 T cell receptor beta chains below were found in one sample sequenced in a study of immune heterogeneity within non-small cell lung tumors (dated by TCRdb to about 2018). The reads were generated on a HiSeq X Ten. The TCR beta CDR3 region was amplified with a multiplex PCR system whose first round of approximately 10 cycles used 32 V-gene forward primers and 13 J-gene reverse primers. TCRdb took the public reads, trimmed them with fastp at Q25, ran MiXCR for clone calling and kept in-frame beta chains. Every distinct CDR3 protein forms one entry, paired with its most common genes and DNA. The sample table contains approximately 2,500 distinct CDR3 sequences; only one count was recorded for 51% of them. 35% to 45% of the sample is held by the ten biggest clonotypes. Genomic DNA extracted from bulk tumor tissue served as TCR template, with 600 ng gDNA amplified per sample. During surgery, multiple biopsies were taken from each primary tumor and placed as far apart as possible within the tumor mass. The study cohort was described as untreated and was composed of newly diagnosed NSCLC cases undergoing curative surgery.

The sequenced sample was lung tumor tissue. The receptors stem from a man between 50 and 59 years old with non-small cell lung cancer.

By share of the sample, this clonotype is medium-sized. This chain joins TRBV12-3 or TRBV12-4 and TRBJ2-3; D unresolved. The CDR3 spans 13 residues. Trimming took 2 bases from V and 5 from J, leaving 8 bases between them. CDR3 coding DNA: TGTGCCAGCAGTTTACTTGAGATAGATACGCAGTATTTT. It yields the protein CASSLLEIDTQYF.

The V call is TRBV30, the J call TRBJ2-7, with 7 bases lining up with TRBD1. Germline V CDR1 and CDR2: GTSNPN, SVGIG (reference sequence). The ends lost 2 bases at V and 0 bases at J; junction bases unmatched: 4. The CDR3 is made up of 14 amino acids. CDR3 sequence (DNA): TGTGCCTGGAGTCCTACAGGGGTCTCCTACGAGCAGTACTTC. It specifies CAWSPTGVSYEQYF.

This chain uses TRBV2 with TRBJ2-7; unclear D gene. Germline assignment: CDR1 SNHLY and CDR2 FYNNEI. V lost 0 bases, J lost 2 bases, and 11 bases lay in between. The CDR3 sequence is 15 residues long. The CDR3 nucleotides are TGTGCCAGCAGTGAAGCGTCAGTAATGACCTACGAGCAGTACTTC. This sequence encodes CASSEASVMTYEQYF.

This rearrangement joins TRBV19 to TRBJ2-3; D gene unclear. The CDR3 extends over 13 amino acids. V dropped 1 base and J dropped 6 bases, with 8 bases sitting between them. Germline assignment: CDR1 LNHDA and CDR2 SQIVND (reference sequence). CDR3 loop: CASSIAVGDTQYF. The DNA for the CDR3 is TGTGCCAGTAGTATAGCGGTTGGGGATACGCAGTATTTT. Full variable domain (rest looked up from reference TRBV19 and TRBJ2-3): DGGITQSPKYLFRKEGQNVTLSCEQNLNHDAMYWYRQDPGQGLRLIYYSQIVNDFQKGDIAEGYSVSREKKESFPLTVTSAQKNPTAFYLCASSIAVGDTQYFGPGTRLTVL.

This clonotype is classed as large. CDR3 sequence reads: CSVEEDGTGSYEQYF. The DNA of the CDR3 is TGCAGCGTTGAAGAAGATGGGACAGGGTCCTACGAGCAGTACTTC. This chain connects TRBV29-1 to TRBJ2-7; 9 nucleotides match TRBD1. V shed 0 bases and J 1 base; nucleotides not matched to a gene: 4. This CDR3 comprises 15 residues. CDR1 is SQVTM, CDR2 ANQGSEA, per germline.

The chain has TRBV20-1 and TRBJ2-3; D gene unclear. The CDR3 totals 14 residues. Germline V gene lookup returns CDR1 DFQATT and CDR2 SNEGSKA (reference sequence). The V and J ends lost 3 bases and 0 bases respectively, with 10 bases between them. The CDR3 region is CSASDGRSTDTQYF. The CDR3 nucleotides read TGCAGTGCTAGTGACGGCCGCAGCACAGATACGCAGTATTTT.

This clonotype was counted once. The V call is TRBV12-3 or TRBV12-4, the J call TRBJ1-2; TRBD1 agrees at 8 bases. There are 13 residues in the CDR3. Trimming took 5 bases from V and 6 from J; bases not matched to a gene: 5. The CDR3 sequence: CASSMPGGNGYTF. DNA of the CDR3: TGTGCCAGCAGTATGCCAGGGGGCAATGGCTACACCTTC.

This chain uses TRBV11-2 with TRBJ1-2; weak D call: TRBD1 (5 bases). CDR1 SGHAT and CDR2 FQNNGV come from the germline V gene. Trimming left V 3 bases short and J 8 bases short, with 25 bases between. The CDR3 has 17 residues. The CDR3 here is CASSLGRGHSAVGGYTF. Written as DNA, the CDR3 is TGTGCCAGCAGCTTGGGGAGAGGACACTCGGCGGTAGGCGGCTACACCTTC.

This chain connects TRBV20-1 to TRBJ2-1; TRBD2 is a possible D gene (6 bases). The V end lost 4 bases, the J end lost 0 bases, and 10 bases lay between the germline ends. Germline-derived CDR1 and CDR2 are DFQATT and SNEGSKA (reference sequence). The length of the CDR3 is 14 residues. For the CDR3, the DNA is TGCAGTGCTATGACGGGAGACTCCTACAATGAGCAGTTCTTC. It encodes CSAMTGDSYNEQFF.

This clonotype showed up just a few times. The chain is built from TRBV7-8 and TRBJ1-2; TRBD1 might be the D (5 bases). V was cut by 5 bases and J by 4 bases, with 14 bases left in between. The CDR3 extends over 14 amino acids. The V gene's germline CDR1 is SGHVS and CDR2 FQNEAQ. CDR3 nucleotide sequence: TGTGCCAGCAGCCCTCAAGGACAATTCTATGGCTACACCTTC. The encoded protein is CASSPQGQFYGYTF.

The chain employs TRBV15 and TRBJ1-3; D not certain. V lost 2 bases and J lost 1, with 15 bases in between. The CDR3 spans 17 residues. The germline V gene has CDR1 LNHNV and CDR2 YYDKDF (reference sequence). CDR3 residues: CATSRSEIVESGNTIYF. In DNA form, the CDR3 reads TGTGCCACCAGCAGATCGGAAATAGTAGAATCTGGAAACACCATATATTTT.